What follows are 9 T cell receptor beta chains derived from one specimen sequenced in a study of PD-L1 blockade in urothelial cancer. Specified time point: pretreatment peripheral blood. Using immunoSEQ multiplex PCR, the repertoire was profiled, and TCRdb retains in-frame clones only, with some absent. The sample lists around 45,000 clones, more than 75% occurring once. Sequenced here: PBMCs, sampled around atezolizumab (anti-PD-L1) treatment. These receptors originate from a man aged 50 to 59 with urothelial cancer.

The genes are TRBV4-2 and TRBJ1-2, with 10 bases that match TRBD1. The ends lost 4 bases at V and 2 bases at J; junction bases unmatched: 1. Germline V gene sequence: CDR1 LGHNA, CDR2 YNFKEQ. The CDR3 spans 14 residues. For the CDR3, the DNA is TGTGCCAGCAGCCGGACAGGGGGAAACTATGGCTACACCTTC. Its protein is CASSRTGGNYGYTF.

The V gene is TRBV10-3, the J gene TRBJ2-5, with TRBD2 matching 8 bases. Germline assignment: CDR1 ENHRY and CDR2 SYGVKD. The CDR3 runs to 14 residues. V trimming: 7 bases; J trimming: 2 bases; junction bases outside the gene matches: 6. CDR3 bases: TGTGCCATCAAGGGGCGGGGGGTACAAGAGACCCAGTACTTC. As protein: CAIKGRGVQETQYF.

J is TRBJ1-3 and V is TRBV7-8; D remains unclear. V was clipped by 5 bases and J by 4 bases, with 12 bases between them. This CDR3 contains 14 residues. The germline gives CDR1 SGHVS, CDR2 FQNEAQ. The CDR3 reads CASSDPGWGNTIYF. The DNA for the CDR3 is TGTGCCAGCAGCGACCCGGGATGGGGAAACACCATATATTTT.

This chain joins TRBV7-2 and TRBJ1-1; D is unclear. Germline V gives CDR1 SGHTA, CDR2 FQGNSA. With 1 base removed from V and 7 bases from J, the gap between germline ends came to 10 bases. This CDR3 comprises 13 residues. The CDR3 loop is CASSLERLFEAFF. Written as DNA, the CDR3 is TGTGCCAGCAGCTTAGAGAGGTTATTTGAAGCTTTCTTT.

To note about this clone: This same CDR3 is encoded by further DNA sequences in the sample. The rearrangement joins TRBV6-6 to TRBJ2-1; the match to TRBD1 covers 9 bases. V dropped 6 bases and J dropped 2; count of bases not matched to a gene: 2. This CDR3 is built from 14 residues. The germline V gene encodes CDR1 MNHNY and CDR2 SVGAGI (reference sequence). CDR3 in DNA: TGTGCCAGCAGCCGACAGGGGGCCTACAATGAGCAGTTCTTC. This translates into CASSRQGAYNEQFF.

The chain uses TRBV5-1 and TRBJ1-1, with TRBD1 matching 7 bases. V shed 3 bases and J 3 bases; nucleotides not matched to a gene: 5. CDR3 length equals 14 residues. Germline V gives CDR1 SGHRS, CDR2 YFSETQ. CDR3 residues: CASSYDREDTEAFF. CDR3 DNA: TGCGCCAGCAGCTACGACAGGGAGGACACTGAAGCTTTCTTT.

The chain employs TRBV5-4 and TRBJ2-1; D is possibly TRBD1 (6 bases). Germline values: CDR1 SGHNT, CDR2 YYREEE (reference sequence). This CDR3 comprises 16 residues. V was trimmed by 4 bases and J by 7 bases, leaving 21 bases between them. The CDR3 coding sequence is TGTGCCAGCAGCCCACCGGCTGCCCGAGGGGGTAATGAGCAGTTCTTC. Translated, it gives CASSPPAARGGNEQFF.

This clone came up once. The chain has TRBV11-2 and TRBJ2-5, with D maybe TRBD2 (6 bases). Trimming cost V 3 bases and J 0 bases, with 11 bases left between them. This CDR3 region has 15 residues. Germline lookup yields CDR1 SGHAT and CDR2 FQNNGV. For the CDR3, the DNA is TGTGCCAGCAGCTTGGGGGGAAGAGACCAAGAGACCCAGTACTTC. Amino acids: CASSLGGRDQETQYF.

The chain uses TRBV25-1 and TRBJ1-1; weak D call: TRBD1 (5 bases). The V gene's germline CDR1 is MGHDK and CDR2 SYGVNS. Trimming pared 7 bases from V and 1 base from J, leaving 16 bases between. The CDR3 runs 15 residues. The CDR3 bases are TGTGCCAGCACTAAAAGGGGTTCGGGGAACACTGAAGCTTTCTTT. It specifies CASTKRGSGNTEAFF.